The rows below give T cell receptor beta chains drawn from one sample of a study of T cell responses to AZD1222 COVID-19 vaccine. Data came from immunoSEQ multiplex PCR; TCRdb stores just in-frame clones and leaves some out. The sample gives fewer than 150,000 clones, 70% to 90% of which show up once; 6.5% is in the top ten. Sequenced material: peripheral blood, taken 28 days after the second AZD1222 dose. The origin of the receptors is an adult who received the AZD1222 COVID-19 vaccine. Both conserved end residues are part of each CDR3. The D gene is left open where the match is weak. The size of a clone is reported for some rows only, either as once, few or many, or as a class for expanded clones.

j_gene: TRBJ1-6
v_gene: TRBV5-4
len: 15
d_gene: TRBD1
abundance: .
CDR3nt: TGTGCCAGCAGCGGTGGTGGGACAGGGAATTCACCCCTCCACTTT
CDR3aa: CASSGGGTGNSPLHF

j_gene: TRBJ1-5
v_gene: TRBV4-3
len: 15
d_gene: .
abundance: few
CDR3nt: TGCGCCAGCAGCCAAGATCGCAATAGCAATCAGCCCCAGCATTTT
CDR3aa: CASSQDRNSNQPQHF

j_gene: TRBJ2-7
v_gene: TRBV12-3/TRBV12-4
len: 13
d_gene: .
abundance: .
CDR3nt: TGTGCCAGCAGTTTACCCGGGACCTACGAGCAGTACTTC
CDR3aa: CASSLPGTYEQYF

j_gene: TRBJ1-4
v_gene: TRBV28
len: 15
d_gene: .
abundance: .
CDR3nt: TGTGCCAGCAACCCCGTGGGGACCACTAATGAAAAACTGTTTTTT
CDR3aa: CASNPVGTTNEKLFF

j_gene: TRBJ1-5
v_gene: TRBV6-2/TRBV6-3
len: 17
d_gene: TRBD1
abundance: few
CDR3nt: TGTGCCAGCAGTTACGGGACAGGGGCAATTAGCAATCAGCCCCAGCATTTT
CDR3aa: CASSYGTGAISNQPQHF

j_gene: TRBJ2-5
v_gene: TRBV7-2
len: 14
d_gene: .
abundance: .
CDR3nt: TGTGCCAGCAGCCCCTCGACAGTACAAGAGACCCAGTACTTC
CDR3aa: CASSPSTVQETQYF

j_gene: TRBJ1-3
v_gene: TRBV6-2/TRBV6-3
len: 14
d_gene: .
abundance: .
CDR3nt: TGTGCCAGCAGTACCGGGACCCACGACAACACCATATATTTT
CDR3aa: CASSTGTHDNTIYF

j_gene: TRBJ2-7
v_gene: TRBV28
len: 13
d_gene: .
abundance: .
CDR3nt: TGTGCCAGCAGTTTTATGACAGACTACGAGCAGTACTTC
CDR3aa: CASSFMTDYEQYF

j_gene: TRBJ2-5
v_gene: TRBV6-5
len: 11
d_gene: .
abundance: once
CDR3nt: TGTGCCAGCAGCTCGTCAGAGACCCAGTACTTC
CDR3aa: CASSSSETQYF

j_gene: TRBJ2-7
v_gene: TRBV27
len: 13
d_gene: .
abundance: .
CDR3nt: TGTGCCAGCAGTGCCTCTCACCCCTACGAGCAGTACTTC
CDR3aa: CASSASHPYEQYF

j_gene: TRBJ2-7
v_gene: TRBV7-8
len: 12
d_gene: TRBD2
abundance: .
CDR3nt: TGTGCCAGCAGCGAATTAGCGGGGAGAGAGTACTTC
CDR3aa: CASSELAGREYF

j_gene: TRBJ2-2
v_gene: TRBV10-3
len: 14
d_gene: .
abundance: .
CDR3nt: TGTGCCATCTCCCTGCCGGGGGGCCCCGGGGAGCTGTTTTTT
CDR3aa: CAISLPGGPGELFF

j_gene: TRBJ2-1
v_gene: TRBV7-2
len: 18
d_gene: .
abundance: .
CDR3nt: TGTGCCAGCAGCTTAGTTCGGAAAGCGGAACATCCCTACAATGAGCAGTTCTTC
CDR3aa: CASSLVRKAEHPYNEQFF